This T cell receptor beta chain was found in a study of blood T cells in healthy people across ages. Study-wide background: Template switching captured about one barcoded beta molecule per two T cells.

With a J-beta primer mix and a sample-barcoded 5' primer, a second PCR ran roughly 7 to 11 cycles. TCRdb passed the 5' RACE reads through MiXCR, listing each CDR3 protein once. Found here are about 640,000 distinct CDR3 sequences, roughly three fifths of them singletons; the top ten hold 30% to 40%. CDR1 is LGHNA and CDR2 is YNFKEQ in the germline V gene. J gave up 2 bases and V 0 bases, and 11 bases lay outside the gene matches. The CDR3 has 18 residues. This sequence joins TRBV4-2 and TRBJ2-7; 9 bases align to TRBD2. The TCR originated in a man aged 55-75 years in good health. The sample was blood. The CDR3 reads CASSQDFGGGGAPYEQYF. The CDR3 bases are TGTGCCAGCAGCCAAGATTTTGGGGGCGGGGGGGCCCCCTACGAGCAGTACTTC.